This paragraph covers one TCR beta chain sequence. The CDR3 spans 16 residues. Trimming pared 9 bases from V and 4 bases from J, leaving 25 bases between. Per germline, CDR1 MDHEN and CDR2 SYDVKM. Only in-frame clones appear in the TCRdb table, and some are missing; sequencing was by immunoSEQ multiplex PCR. The profile covers tens of thousands of clones, with around 85% appearing a single time and 2.5% to 3.5% taken by the ten largest. The data belong to a study of PD-1 blockade in mismatch repair-deficient tumors. The receptor was derived from an adult with mismatch repair-deficient cancer. The genes are TRBV28 and TRBJ2-7; D is possibly TRBD2 (5 bases). Sequences were derived from PBMCs, sampled before pembrolizumab treatment. Written as DNA, the CDR3 is TGTGCCAGTTTGGGCCTAGCTTTTTTTGCCACTTACGAGCAGTACTTC. It encodes CASLGLAFFATYEQYF.